This TCR beta chain is drawn from a study of identical twins. Study-level results: The models gave estimates that fell short of the out-of-frame TCR alpha sharing seen in monozygotic twins. Abundant beta clonotypes from cord blood had fewer insertions, unlike memory repertoires, which showed none.

TCRdb re-called the 5' RACE reads with MiXCR, one entry per CDR3 protein. The profile shows 450,000 to 500,000 distinct CDR3 sequences, approximately 15% of them singletons. About this clonotype: The target antigen is unknown.

This sample also belongs to another study, concerning yellow fever vaccine responses in identical twins.

Specimen: CD4+ T cells sorted from blood. The TCR comes from a woman under 30 in good health.

The CDR3 nucleotides read TGTGCCAGCAGTTACTCAACCGGGCTAAACCCCAGAGATACGCAGTATTTT. It specifies CASSYSTGLNPRDTQYF. The V call is TRBV6-5, the J call TRBJ2-3; unclear D gene. Trimming took off 0 bases at V and 5 bases at J, with 18 bases between the two ends. The V gene's germline CDR1 is MNHEY and CDR2 SVGAGI. The length of the CDR3 is 17 residues.